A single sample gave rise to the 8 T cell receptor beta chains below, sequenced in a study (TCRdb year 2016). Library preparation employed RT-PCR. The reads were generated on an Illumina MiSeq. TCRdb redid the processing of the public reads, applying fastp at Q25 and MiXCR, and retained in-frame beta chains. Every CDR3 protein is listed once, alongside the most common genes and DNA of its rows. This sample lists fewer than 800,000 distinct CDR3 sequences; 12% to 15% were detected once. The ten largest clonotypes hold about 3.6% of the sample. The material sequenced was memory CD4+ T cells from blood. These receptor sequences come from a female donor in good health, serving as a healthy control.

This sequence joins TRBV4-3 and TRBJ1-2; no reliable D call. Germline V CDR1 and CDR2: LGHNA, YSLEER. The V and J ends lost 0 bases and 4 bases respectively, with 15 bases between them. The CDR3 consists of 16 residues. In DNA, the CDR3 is TGCGCCAGCAGCCAAGACCATGTTGGCGGGATCTATGGCTACACCTTC. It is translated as CASSQDHVGGIYGYTF.

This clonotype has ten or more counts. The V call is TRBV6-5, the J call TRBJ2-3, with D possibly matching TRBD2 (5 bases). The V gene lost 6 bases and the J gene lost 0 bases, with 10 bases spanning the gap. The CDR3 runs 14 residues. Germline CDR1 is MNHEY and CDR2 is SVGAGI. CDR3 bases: TGTGCCAGCAGCCGGGAAAGAAGCACAGATACGCAGTATTTT. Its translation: CASSRERSTDTQYF.

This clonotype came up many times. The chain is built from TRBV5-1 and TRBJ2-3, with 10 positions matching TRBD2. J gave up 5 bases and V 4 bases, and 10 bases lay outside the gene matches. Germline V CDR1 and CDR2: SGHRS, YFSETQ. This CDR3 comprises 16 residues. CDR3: CASSAASGSFGDTQYF. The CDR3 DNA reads TGCGCCAGCAGCGCGGCTAGCGGGAGTTTCGGAGATACGCAGTATTTT.

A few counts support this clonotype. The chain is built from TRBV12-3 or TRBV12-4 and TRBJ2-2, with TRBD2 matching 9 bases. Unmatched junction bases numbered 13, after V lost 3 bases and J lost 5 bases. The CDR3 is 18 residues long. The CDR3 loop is CASSFLGLAKGRTGELFF. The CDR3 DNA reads TGTGCCAGCAGTTTTTTGGGACTAGCTAAGGGCAGGACCGGGGAGCTGTTTTTT.

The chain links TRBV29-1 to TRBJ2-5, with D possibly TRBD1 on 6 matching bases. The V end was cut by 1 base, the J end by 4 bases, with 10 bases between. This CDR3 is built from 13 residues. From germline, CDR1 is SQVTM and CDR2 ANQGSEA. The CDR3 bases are TGCAGCGTTGAAGTGGGGGCGGGAGAGACCCAGTACTTC. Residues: CSVEVGAGETQYF.

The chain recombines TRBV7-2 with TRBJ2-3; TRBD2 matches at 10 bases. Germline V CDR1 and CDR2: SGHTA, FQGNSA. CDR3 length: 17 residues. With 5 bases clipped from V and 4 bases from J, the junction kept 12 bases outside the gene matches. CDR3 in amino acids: CASSLKRTSGPPDTQYF. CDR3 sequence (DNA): TGTGCCAGCAGCCTAAAGAGGACTAGCGGACCCCCAGATACGCAGTATTTT.

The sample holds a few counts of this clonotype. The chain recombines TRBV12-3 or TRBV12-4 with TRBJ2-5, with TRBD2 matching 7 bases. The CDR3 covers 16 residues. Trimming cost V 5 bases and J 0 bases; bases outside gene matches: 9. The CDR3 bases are TGTGCCAGCAGTGTGTCGCCAGCGGGGAACCAAGAGACCCAGTACTTC. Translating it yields CASSVSPAGNQETQYF.

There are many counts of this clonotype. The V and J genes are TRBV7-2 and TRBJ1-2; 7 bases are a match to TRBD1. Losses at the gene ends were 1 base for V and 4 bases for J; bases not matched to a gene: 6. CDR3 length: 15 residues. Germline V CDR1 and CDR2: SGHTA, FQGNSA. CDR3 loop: CASSLGQGRLYGYTF. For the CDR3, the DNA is TGTGCCAGCAGCTTAGGACAGGGTCGACTCTATGGCTACACCTTC.